These T cell receptor beta chains were read from a single sample in a study of T cell repertoires in cytomegalovirus infection. For these TCRs, the target antigens are not known. TCRdb analysed the reads with MiXCR anew, one entry per CDR3 protein. The sample has about 770,000 distinct CDR3 sequences, roughly 28% seen once. Sequencing used cultured CD8+ T cells from PBMCs, obtained from culture after CMV antigen stimulation. These receptors came from a human donor in good health (CMV status not recorded). Some clones in this sample may be carry-over from other donors' samples. Both conserved end residues are part of each CDR3. The D gene is left open where the match is weak. Where a row states a size, it is once, few, many or the class of an expanded clone; other rows omit it.

abundance	v_gene	j_gene	d_gene	CDR3aa	CDR3nt
few	TRBV12-3/TRBV12-4	TRBJ1-2	-	CASSFKAGYYGYTF	TGTGCCAGCAGTTTTAAGGCAGGATACTATGGCTACACCTTC
-	TRBV13	TRBJ1-1	-	CASSLQRTEAFF	TGTGCCAGCAGCCTCCAGCGGACTGAAGCTTTCTTT
few	TRBV4-1	TRBJ2-1	-	CASSQEKGSSYNEQFF	TGCGCCAGCAGCCAAGAAAAGGGTAGCTCCTACAATGAGCAGTTCTTC
many	TRBV7-2	TRBJ1-1	-	CASSLARGHRPRGTEAFF	TGTGCCAGCAGCTTAGCGAGGGGCCACAGGCCCAGGGGCACTGAAGCTTTCTTT
-	TRBV5-1	TRBJ2-2	TRBD2	CASHLGGGNTGELFF	TGCGCCAGCCACCTGGGCGGGGGGAACACCGGGGAGCTGTTTTTT
-	TRBV28	TRBJ1-1	-	CASREGSGTEAFF	TGTGCCAGCAGGGAGGGGTCGGGAACTGAAGCTTTCTTT
-	TRBV5-3	TRBJ1-1	-	CASSLWGPDSTEAFF	TGTGCCAGCAGCTTGTGGGGTCCCGATAGCACTGAAGCTTTCTTT
-	TRBV27	TRBJ2-3	-	CATQLGGVGADTQYF	TGTGCCACCCAGTTGGGGGGAGTGGGTGCAGATACGCAGTATTTT
few	TRBV27	TRBJ2-1	TRBD2	CASVPEFSGPLNEQFF	TGTGCCAGCGTCCCAGAGTTTAGCGGGCCTCTGAATGAGCAGTTCTTC
-	TRBV5-1	TRBJ1-2	TRBD1	CASSVSGTGEGYTF	TGCGCCAGCAGCGTGTCCGGGACAGGGGAAGGCTACACCTTC
-	TRBV28	TRBJ2-3	TRBD2	CASRAPLAGEGDTQYF	TGTGCCAGCAGGGCCCCTCTAGCGGGGGAAGGAGATACGCAGTATTTT
few	TRBV6-5	TRBJ2-1	TRBD1	CASSYSGQGSPNEQFF	TGTGCCAGCAGTTACTCGGGACAGGGTTCGCCCAATGAGCAGTTCTTC
few	TRBV5-1	TRBJ1-1	-	CASSSMAPNTEAFF	TGCGCCAGCAGCTCCATGGCGCCTAACACTGAAGCTTTCTTT
-	TRBV7-9	TRBJ2-5	-	CASSSWRGGETQYF	TGTGCCAGCAGCTCCTGGAGGGGGGGAGAGACCCAGTACTTC
few	TRBV7-9	TRBJ2-3	TRBD1	CASSLTGTGLVGDTQYF	TGTGCCAGCAGCTTAACCGGGACAGGGCTTGTAGGGGATACGCAGTATTTT
many	TRBV7-6	TRBJ1-1	-	CASSLGPTLGTEAFF	TGTGCCAGCAGCTTAGGCCCGACTTTGGGCACTGAAGCTTTCTTT
many	TRBV10-2	TRBJ2-1	-	CASSESRYNEQFF	TGCGCCAGCAGTGAGTCGCGCTACAATGAGCAGTTCTTC
few	TRBV4-1	TRBJ2-3	-	CASSPNILVGLSTDTQYF	TGCGCCAGCAGCCCAAATATTTTGGTGGGACTTAGCACAGATACGCAGTATTTT
-	TRBV19	TRBJ1-1	-	CASSIGGGYTEAFF	TGTGCCAGTAGTATAGGTGGCGGCTACACTGAAGCTTTCTTT
few	TRBV4-2	TRBJ2-1	TRBD2	CASSQEERGTPYNEQFF	TGTGCCAGCAGCCAAGAGGAGCGGGGGACCCCCTACAATGAGCAGTTCTTC
-	TRBV28	TRBJ1-5	TRBD1	CASSPWGQGGDQPQHF	TGTGCCAGCAGTCCGTGGGGACAGGGGGGAGATCAGCCCCAGCATTTT
many	TRBV7-2	TRBJ2-6	TRBD1	CASSSPRDRAISGANVLTF	TGTGCCAGCAGCTCACCCCGGGACAGGGCGATTTCTGGGGCCAACGTCCTGACTTTC
-	TRBV27	TRBJ2-5	-	CASSLVYTGGETQYF	TGTGCCAGCAGTTTAGTTTACACCGGCGGGGAGACCCAGTACTTC
few	TRBV7-6	TRBJ1-6	-	CASSPDTAIQGRPSYNSPLHF	TGTGCCAGCAGCCCCGACACGGCCATACAGGGTCGCCCCTCCTATAATTCACCCCTCCACTTT
-	TRBV4-1	TRBJ2-7	-	CASSQAWARATYEQYF	TGCGCCAGCAGCCAGGCCTGGGCCAGGGCCACCTACGAGCAGTACTTC
-	TRBV10-2	TRBJ2-1	TRBD2	CASSISGGADEQFF	TGCGCCAGCAGTATTAGCGGGGGGGCCGATGAGCAGTTCTTC
-	TRBV28	TRBJ2-2	-	CARGYTGELFF	TGTGCCAGGGGGTACACCGGGGAGCTGTTTTTT
-	TRBV5-1	TRBJ2-4	-	CTSSPAEGVAKNIQYF	TGCACCAGCAGCCCGGCAGAGGGGGTAGCCAAAAACATTCAGTACTTC
-	TRBV4-1	TRBJ2-3	TRBD2	CASSAGGRPSTDTQYF	TGCGCCAGTTCCGCGGGGGGACGACCTAGCACAGATACGCAGTATTTT
-	TRBV27	TRBJ1-1	TRBD1	CASSLYRGGEIEAFF	TGTGCCAGCAGTTTATACAGGGGGGGCGAAATAGAAGCTTTCTTT
few	TRBV7-9	TRBJ1-2	-	CASSLGAGKGYGYTF	TGTGCCAGCAGCTTAGGGGCAGGGAAAGGGTATGGCTACACCTTC
few	TRBV7-6	TRBJ2-5	-	CASSLEVTGLQETQYF	TGTGCCAGCAGCTTAGAGGTCACAGGGCTACAAGAGACCCAGTACTTC
many	TRBV7-2	TRBJ2-5	TRBD1	CASSLRRGLQETQYF	TGTGCCAGCAGTTTACGTAGGGGGCTTCAAGAGACCCAGTACTTC
-	TRBV20-1	TRBJ1-1	TRBD1	CSARHRGEITEAFF	TGCAGTGCTAGACACAGGGGCGAAATCACTGAAGCTTTCTTT
few	TRBV6-5	TRBJ1-1	-	CASSYGRGRNTEAFF	TGTGCCAGCAGTTATGGACGCGGACGGAACACTGAAGCTTTCTTT
-	TRBV4-1	TRBJ2-7	-	CASSQVGRAGVQYF	TGCGCCAGCAGCCAGGTGGGACGGGCAGGTGTGCAGTACTTC
-	TRBV6-5	TRBJ1-2	-	CASSYGTENNYGYTF	TGTGCCAGCAGTTACGGGACCGAGAATAACTATGGCTACACCTTC
-	TRBV28	TRBJ1-5	-	CASSLTQPQHF	TGTGCCAGCAGTTTAACTCAGCCCCAGCATTTT
-	TRBV7-9	TRBJ2-3	TRBD2	CASSSPTSGGAADTQYF	TGTGCCAGCAGCTCCCCGACTAGCGGGGGGGCAGCAGATACGCAGTATTTT
few	TRBV6-6	TRBJ2-3	TRBD2	CATDQRGTTDTQYF	TGTGCCACCGACCAGCGGGGGACCACAGATACGCAGTATTTT
-	TRBV6-6	TRBJ2-3	-	CASMAGHTDTQYF	TGTGCCAGCATGGCTGGCCACACAGATACGCAGTATTTT
-	TRBV5-4	TRBJ1-1	-	CASTFGDVRLYTEAFF	TGTGCCAGCACCTTTGGGGACGTCAGACTATACACTGAAGCTTTCTTT
-	TRBV19	TRBJ2-1	-	CASSIRGGLISSYNEQFF	TGTGCCAGTAGTATAAGGGGGGGGCTGATTAGCTCCTACAATGAGCAGTTCTTC
-	TRBV5-1	TRBJ1-1	-	CASSPQGAPEAFF	TGCGCCAGCAGCCCTCAGGGTGCCCCTGAAGCTTTCTTT
-	TRBV6-2/TRBV6-3	TRBJ2-1	-	CASQRGDEQFF	TGTGCCAGCCAGCGAGGGGATGAGCAGTTCTTC
-	TRBV27	TRBJ1-1	TRBD1	CASSNISGTDLEAFF	TGTGCCAGCAGCAATATATCCGGGACAGACCTTGAAGCTTTCTTT
many	TRBV7-6	TRBJ2-1	TRBD2	CASSYTSGDYNEQFF	TGTGCCAGCAGCTACACTAGCGGAGACTACAATGAGCAGTTCTTC
-	TRBV6-1	TRBJ1-1	-	CASSPQGGGRNTEAFF	TGTGCCAGCAGCCCCCAGGGCGGGGGAAGGAACACTGAAGCTTTCTTT
few	TRBV27	TRBJ2-1	TRBD2	CASSSGLAEQFF	TGTGCCAGCAGTTCGGGACTAGCTGAGCAGTTCTTC
once	TRBV29-1	TRBJ2-2	-	CSVPDQSANTGELFF	TGCAGCGTCCCGGACCAATCCGCGAACACCGGGGAGCTGTTTTTT
few	TRBV4-1	TRBJ2-2	TRBD1	CASSQDFPGTGGSGELFF	TGCGCCAGCAGCCAAGACTTCCCTGGGACAGGGGGCTCCGGGGAGCTGTTTTTT
-	TRBV10-2	TRBJ1-2	-	CASSDYSSGHYTF	TGCGCCAGCAGTGATTACAGCTCGGGACACTACACCTTC
few	TRBV7-9	TRBJ1-6	-	CASSPFVRAEGPKSSYNSPLHF	TGTGCCAGCAGTCCGTTCGTACGTGCCGAGGGACCCAAAAGCTCCTATAATTCACCCCTCCACTTT